This TCR beta chain was sequenced during a study of T-cell memory formation after mild COVID-19. On the study more broadly: TCR clusters were mostly donor specific.

The V gene lost 5 bases and the J gene lost 4 bases, with 14 bases spanning the gap. Germline V gene lookup returns CDR1 SGHVS and CDR2 FNYEAQ. The CDR3 has 14 residues. Overall study results and limits: CD4+ contracting clones were mainly CM and EM; CD8+ ones, EMRA. Cross-reactive memory appears to have joined, as suggested by some responding clones showing up in pre-infection memory.

A single record per CDR3 protein comes from TCRdb applying MiXCR to the 5' RACE reads. The table records fewer than 500,000 distinct CDR3 sequences, around a quarter of them present only once. Comments on this clonotype: What it binds is unknown.

The sequence derives from an adult woman who had mild COVID-19 (a few samples of this study predate the infection). Cell type and time point are not known. V and J are TRBV7-6 and TRBJ1-1; D is undetermined. The source material was PBMCs or a T cell subset sorted from them (not recorded which). The DNA of the CDR3 is TGTGCCAGCAGCCTCTCGGATGGTAGCACTGAAGCTTTCTTT. It encodes CASSLSDGSTEAFF.